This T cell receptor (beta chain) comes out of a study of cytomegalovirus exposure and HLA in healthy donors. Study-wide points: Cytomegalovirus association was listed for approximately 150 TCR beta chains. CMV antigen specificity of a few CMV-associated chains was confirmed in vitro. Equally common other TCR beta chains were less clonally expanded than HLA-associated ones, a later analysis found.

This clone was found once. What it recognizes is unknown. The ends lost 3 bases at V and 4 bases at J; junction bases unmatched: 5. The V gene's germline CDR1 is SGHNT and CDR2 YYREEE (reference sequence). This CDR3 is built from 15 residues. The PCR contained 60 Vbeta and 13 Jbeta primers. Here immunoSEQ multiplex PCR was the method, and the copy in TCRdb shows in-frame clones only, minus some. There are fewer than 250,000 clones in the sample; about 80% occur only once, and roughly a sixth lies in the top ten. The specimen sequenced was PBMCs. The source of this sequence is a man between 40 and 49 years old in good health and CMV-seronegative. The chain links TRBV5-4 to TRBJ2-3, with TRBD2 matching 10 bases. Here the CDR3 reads CASSSLAGEADTQYF. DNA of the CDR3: TGTGCCAGCAGCTCCCTAGCGGGAGAGGCAGATACGCAGTATTTT.